This TCR beta chain was profiled in a study of PD-1 blockade in classical Hodgkin lymphoma. The count of this clone is one. Sequencing was performed with immunoSEQ multiplex PCR; in TCRdb, only in-frame clones are kept and a portion is missing. The sample consists of over 20,000 clones, more than 75% of them appearing once. Time point denoted: newly diagnosed, previously untreated cHL patient sample. Magnetic negative selection, applied to thawed PBMCs, was used to isolate the CD8+ T cells. The germline V and J ends were trimmed by 7 bases and 3 bases, with 15 bases remaining between them. Germline values: CDR1 LNHDA, CDR2 SQIVND (reference sequence). The CDR3 sequence is 14 residues long.

The chain uses TRBV19 and TRBJ1-1; weak D call: TRBD1 (5 bases). Sequences were obtained from CD8+ T cells from blood. This TCR was recovered from a human donor with classical Hodgkin lymphoma. The CDR3 here is CASTPAGGDTEAFF. CDR3 DNA sequence: TGTGCCAGTACCCCAGCGGGGGGGGACACTGAAGCTTTCTTT.